This TCR beta chain was recorded in a study of shared clonotypes between healthy human individuals. Generated by immunoSEQ multiplex PCR, the TCRdb table keeps only in-frame clones and is missing some. The sample shows about 1 million clones, about 77% of them seen only once. The V and J ends lost 7 bases and 9 bases respectively, with 23 bases between them. This CDR3 is built from 14 residues. The germline V gene encodes CDR1 SQVTM and CDR2 ANQGSEA. This TCR was recovered from a man between 18 and 35 years old in good health. Sequenced sample: memory CD4+ T cells sorted from blood. Subset reported: CD45RA-negative fraction. The chain joins TRBV29-1 to TRBJ2-3, with D perhaps given as TRBD1 or TRBD2 (5 bases each). The CDR3 coding sequence is TGCAGCGCTCGGGTAGGGACCGTGGGGGACACGCAGTATTTT. Its translation is CSARVGTVGDTQYF.